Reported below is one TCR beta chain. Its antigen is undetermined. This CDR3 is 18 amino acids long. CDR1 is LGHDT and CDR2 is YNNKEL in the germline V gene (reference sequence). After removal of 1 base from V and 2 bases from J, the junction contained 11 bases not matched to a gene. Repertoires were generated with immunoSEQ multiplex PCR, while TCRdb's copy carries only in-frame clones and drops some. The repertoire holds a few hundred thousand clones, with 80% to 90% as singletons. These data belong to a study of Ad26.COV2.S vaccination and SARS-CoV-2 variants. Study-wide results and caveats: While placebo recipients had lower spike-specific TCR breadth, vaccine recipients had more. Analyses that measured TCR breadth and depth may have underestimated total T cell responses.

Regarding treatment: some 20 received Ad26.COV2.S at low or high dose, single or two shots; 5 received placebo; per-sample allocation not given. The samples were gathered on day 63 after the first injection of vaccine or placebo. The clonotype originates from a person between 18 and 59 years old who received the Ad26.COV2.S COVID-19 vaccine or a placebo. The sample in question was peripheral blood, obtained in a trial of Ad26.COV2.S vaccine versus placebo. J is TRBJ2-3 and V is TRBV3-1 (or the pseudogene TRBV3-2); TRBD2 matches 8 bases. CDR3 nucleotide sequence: TGTGCCAGCAGCCAAGGTCTTCGGAGCGGGGGCCTCACAGATACGCAGTATTTT. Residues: CASSQGLRSGGLTDTQYF.